These 32 T cell receptor beta chains share one sample of origin, sequenced in a study of cytomegalovirus exposure and HLA in healthy donors. Primers: 60 Vbeta forward and 13 Jbeta reverse. TCRdb's table, derived via immunoSEQ multiplex PCR, lists solely in-frame clones and lacks some. Among 100,000 to 150,000 clones listed, about four fifths were seen once. Input material: PBMCs. These receptor sequences come from a man aged 25 to 40 in good health and CMV-seronegative.

The chain joins TRBV6-5 to TRBJ1-3, with TRBD1 matching over 7 bases. Germline trimming cut 6 bases from V and 7 bases from J; bases unmatched to any gene: 12. Germline V gene data show CDR1 as MNHEY and CDR2 as SVGAGI. The length of the CDR3 is 15 residues. The CDR3 spells CASSSLGGEGNTIYF. The CDR3 region has the DNA TGTGCCAGCAGCTCACTAGGGGGCGAAGGGAACACCATATATTTT.

In nucleotides, the CDR3 is TGTGCCAGCAGTTCGGCGCGGCAGATAAACACCGGGGAGCTGTTTTTT. It is translated as CASSSARQINTGELFF. The chain is built from TRBV27 and TRBJ2-2; no firm D call. The CDR3 contains 16 residues. V lost 4 bases to trimming and J lost 2 bases, with 14 bases between them. Germline-derived CDR1 and CDR2 are MNHEY and SMNVEV (reference sequence).

The chain carries TRBV28 and TRBJ2-4; a weak D match, TRBD1 (5 bases). Trimming took 3 bases from V and 4 from J, leaving 13 bases between them. CDR3 length: 15 residues. Germline CDR1 is MDHEN and CDR2 is SYDVKM. The CDR3 loop is CASSFRISGKNIQYF. DNA for the CDR3: TGTGCCAGCAGTTTTAGGATTTCAGGGAAAAACATTCAGTACTTC.

This rearrangement joins TRBV28 to TRBJ2-3; D remains ambiguous. The CDR3 is 14 amino acids. CDR1 is MDHEN, CDR2 SYDVKM, per germline. V dropped 8 bases and J dropped 0 bases, with 12 bases sitting between them. CDR3 DNA: TGTGCCAGCGGGTTCAGAGGTAGCACAGATACGCAGTATTTT. It specifies CASGFRGSTDTQYF.

The rearrangement uses TRBV28 and TRBJ2-4, with D tentatively TRBD1 (5 bases). V was trimmed by 3 bases and J by 1 base, leaving 16 bases between them. The CDR3 sequence is 17 residues long. From germline, CDR1 is MDHEN and CDR2 SYDVKM. This CDR3 reads CASSFGPGWGAKNIQYF. The CDR3 bases are TGTGCCAGCAGTTTTGGCCCCGGATGGGGCGCCAAAAACATTCAGTACTTC. The full variable domain, rest sourced from reference TRBV28 and TRBJ2-4, is DVKVTQSSRYLVKRTGEKVFLECVQDMDHENMFWYRQDPGLGLRLIYFSYDVKMKEKGDIPEGYSVSREKKERFSLILESASTNQTSMYLCASSFGPGWGAKNIQYFGAGTRLSVL.

The chain is built from TRBV5-6 and TRBJ2-5; 7 bases are a match to TRBD1. J was trimmed by 5 bases and V by 4 bases; bases with no gene match: 11. Germline V lookup: CDR1 SGHDT, CDR2 YYEEEE. The length of the CDR3 is 15 residues. The CDR3 DNA reads as TGTGCCAGCAGCCAGGGAACAGGGGCGCGGGAGACCCAGTACTTC. As protein: CASSQGTGARETQYF.

The chain uses TRBV2 and TRBJ1-6; D is uncertain. V lost 4 bases to trimming and J lost 3 bases, with 10 bases between them. CDR3 length equals 15 residues. Germline V gives CDR1 SNHLY, CDR2 FYNNEI. Written as DNA, the CDR3 is TGTGCCAGCAGTGGAGGGCGGAGCTATAATTCACCCCTCCACTTT. Translation: CASSGGRSYNSPLHF.

V gene TRBV7-2 combines with J gene TRBJ1-5, with D tentatively TRBD1 (5 bases). Germline loops: CDR1 SGHTA, CDR2 FQGNSA. CDR3 length: 15 residues. The ends were cut back, 2 bases at V and 2 bases at J, with 10 bases in the middle. The CDR3 here is CASSLSGGGNQPQHF. CDR3 in DNA: TGTGCCAGCAGCTTAAGTGGGGGGGGCAATCAGCCCCAGCATTTT.

The V gene is TRBV6-5, the J gene TRBJ1-2; D is ambiguous. Germline V gives CDR1 MNHEY, CDR2 SVGAGI. V was trimmed by 0 bases and J by 5 bases, leaving 13 bases between them. The CDR3 covers 15 residues. In DNA, the CDR3 is TGTGCCAGCAGTTACTCGAGTAGTGGAGAGTATGGCTACACCTTC. As protein: CASSYSSSGEYGYTF.

This clone has more than one count but fewer than ten. V and J are TRBV5-3 and TRBJ1-6, with no clear D. TRBV5-3 is given ORF status, its function remaining uncertain. Trimming pared 4 bases from V and 10 bases from J, leaving 9 bases between. This CDR3 has 12 residues. This CDR3 reads CARSPPGSPLHF. The CDR3 DNA is TGTGCCAGAAGCCCCCCAGGCTCACCCCTCCACTTT.

The V call is TRBV19, the J call TRBJ2-5, with 7 bases matching TRBD1. The germline gives CDR1 LNHDA, CDR2 SQIVND (reference sequence). The CDR3 runs to 16 residues. J lost 0 bases, V lost 3 bases, and 7 bases had no gene match. This chain's CDR3 is CASSMLTGKNQETQYF. As DNA, the CDR3 is TGTGCCAGTAGTATGTTGACAGGGAAAAACCAAGAGACCCAGTACTTC. The full variable domain, completed using reference TRBV19 and TRBJ2-5, is DGGITQSPKYLFRKEGQNVTLSCEQNLNHDAMYWYRQDPGQGLRLIYYSQIVNDFQKGDIAEGYSVSREKKESFPLTVTSAQKNPTAFYLCASSMLTGKNQETQYFGPGTRLLVL.

The V and J genes are TRBV5-8 and TRBJ2-7, with a weak D call TRBD1 (5 bases). Between the trimmed V and J ends, which lost 3 bases and 3 bases, there was a span of 16 bases. The CDR3 loop spans 15 amino acids. CDR1 is SGHTS and CDR2 is YDEGEE in the germline V gene. As DNA, the CDR3 is TGTGCCAGCAGCTATATAGGAGACAGAATCTACGAGCAGTACTTC. This codes for CASSYIGDRIYEQYF.

The genes are TRBV9 and TRBJ1-2, with TRBD1 matching over 7 bases. The CDR3 is 12 amino acids. J gave up 13 bases and V 1 base, and 7 bases lay outside the gene matches. CDR1 is SGDLS, CDR2 YYNGEE, per germline. CDR3 sequence reads: CASSVLKGALTF. CDR3 DNA sequence: TGTGCCAGCAGCGTACTCAAGGGGGCCCTCACCTTC.

This sequence joins TRBV7-9 and TRBJ1-2; D unresolved. Trimming removed 1 base at V and 4 bases at J, with 16 bases between. Germline-derived CDR1 and CDR2 are SEHNR and FQNEAQ (reference sequence). There are 16 residues in the CDR3. The CDR3 loop is CASSLVDPWAIYGYTF. The CDR3 DNA is TGTGCCAGCAGCTTAGTTGACCCCTGGGCTATCTATGGCTACACCTTC. Looking up the rest from reference TRBV7-9 and TRBJ1-2 gives the full variable domain: DTGVSQNPRHKITKRGQNVTFRCDPISEHNRLYWYRQTLGQGPEFLTYFQNEAQLEKSRLLSDRFSAERPKGSFSTLEIQRTEQGDSAMYLCASSLVDPWAIYGYTFGSGTRLTVV.

This clone was detected only a few times. For the CDR3, the DNA is TGTGCCTGGAGTTCCAAGCTGAACACTGAAGCTTTCTTT. Protein: CAWSSKLNTEAFF. V is TRBV30 and J is TRBJ1-1; D not resolved. Trimming shortened V by 2 bases and J by 0 bases, and 7 bases separated the two germline ends. CDR3 length equals 13 residues. Germline V gene lookup returns CDR1 GTSNPN and CDR2 SVGIG (reference sequence). Together with reference TRBV30 and TRBJ1-1, the CDR3 gives the full variable domain: SQTIHQWPATLVQPVGSPLSLECTVEGTSNPNLYWYRQAAGRGLQLLFYSVGIGQISSEVPQNLSASRPQDRQFILSSKKLLLSDSGFYLCAWSSKLNTEAFFGQGTRLTVV.

The V gene is TRBV27, the J gene TRBJ2-3, with TRBD2 matching over 7 bases. With V trimmed by 10 bases and J by 6 bases, 10 bases remained unmatched. This CDR3 spans 13 amino acids. The germline V gene encodes CDR1 MNHEY and CDR2 SMNVEV (reference sequence). CDR3 in amino acids: CATRQLAMDTQYF. CDR3 DNA: TGTGCCACCCGACAACTAGCGATGGATACGCAGTATTTT.

J is TRBJ2-1 and V is TRBV29-1; TRBD2 might be the D (6 bases). Germline V gene sequence: CDR1 SQVTM, CDR2 ANQGSEA. Trimming removed 2 bases at V and 3 bases at J, with 8 bases between. The CDR3 is 13 amino acids. The chain's CDR3 is CSVETGLYNEQFF. CDR3 bases: TGCAGCGTTGAAACGGGACTCTACAATGAGCAGTTCTTC.

V and J are TRBV7-8 and TRBJ2-3; 8 nucleotides agree with TRBD2. The length of the CDR3 is 15 residues. Unmatched junction bases numbered 8, after V lost 4 bases and J lost 5 bases. Germline V gives CDR1 SGHVS, CDR2 FQNEAQ. The chain's CDR3 is CASSSAGVILDTQYF. For the CDR3, the DNA is TGTGCCAGCAGCTCAGCGGGAGTAATTTTAGATACGCAGTATTTT.

This chain links TRBV12-5 with TRBJ2-1, with 9 bases aligning to TRBD2. The J segment lost 7 bases and the V segment lost 2 bases, leaving 6 bases of the junction unmatched. Germline-derived CDR1 and CDR2 are LGHNT and FRNRAP. The length of the CDR3 is 15 residues. Written as DNA, the CDR3 is TGTGCTAGTGGTTTGAGGCGGGAGGGCCGTAATGAGCAGTTCTTC. Protein product: CASGLRREGRNEQFF.

The chain has TRBV29-1 and TRBJ1-4; possibly TRBD1 for D (5 bases). Trimming left V 4 bases short and J 5 bases short, with 14 bases between. The CDR3 sequence is 14 residues long. Germline V CDR1 and CDR2: SQVTM, ANQGSEA. The CDR3 region is CSVAIGRTNEKLFF. The CDR3 nucleotides read TGCAGCGTTGCCATAGGGCGGACAAATGAAAAACTGTTTTTT.

A note on this clone: Other DNA sequences of this sample code for an identical CDR3. The chain couples TRBV19 to TRBJ1-5, with a weak D call TRBD1 (5 bases). Germline loops: CDR1 LNHDA, CDR2 SQIVND (reference sequence). The CDR3 is 14 amino acids. Trimming took off 1 base at V and 3 bases at J, with 7 bases between the two ends. The CDR3 DNA is TGTGCCAGTAGTATAGCAGGGCTCAATCAGCCCCAGCATTTT. It is translated as CASSIAGLNQPQHF. The full variable domain, in which reference TRBV19 and TRBJ1-5 provide the parts outside the CDR3, is DGGITQSPKYLFRKEGQNVTLSCEQNLNHDAMYWYRQDPGQGLRLIYYSQIVNDFQKGDIAEGYSVSREKKESFPLTVTSAQKNPTAFYLCASSIAGLNQPQHFGDGTRLSIL.

This clone turned up a few times. The genes are TRBV4-1 and TRBJ1-6; 8 bases are a match to TRBD1. Germline V gene data show CDR1 as MGHRA and CDR2 as YSYEKL. Trimming removed 4 bases from V and 12 bases from J; junction bases left unmatched: 17. CDR3 length equals 17 residues. The CDR3: CASSRHPAGTGGEPLHF. The CDR3 bases are TGCGCCAGCAGCCGACATCCCGCCGGGACAGGAGGAGAACCCCTCCACTTT.

CDR3 sequence: CASSAGGSAGTQYF. As DNA, the CDR3 is TGCGCCAGCAGTGCAGGCGGGAGCGCCGGGACCCAGTACTTC. J is TRBJ2-5 and V is TRBV10-1; 7 nucleotides agree with TRBD2. CDR1 WNHNN and CDR2 SYGVQD come from the germline V gene (reference sequence). CDR3 length equals 14 residues. Losses at the gene ends were 4 bases for V and 7 bases for J; bases not matched to a gene: 9.

The genes are TRBV28 and TRBJ2-7; 10 nucleotides align to TRBD2. Germline CDR1 MDHEN, CDR2 SYDVKM. The CDR3 is 14 residues long. V was clipped by 7 bases and J by 1 base; unmatched bases: 4. CDR3 bases: TGTGCCAGCACAGCGGGAGGGTTATCCTACGAGCAGTACTTC. Amino acids: CASTAGGLSYEQYF.

This clone was seen more than once but under ten times. This chain links TRBV30 with TRBJ1-5, with 11 bases that match TRBD1. CDR3 length: 14 residues. The germline CDR1 and CDR2 sequences are GTSNPN and SVGIG (reference sequence). J gave up 8 bases and V 2 bases, and 5 bases lay outside the gene matches. The CDR3 sequence: CAWSLGQGGKPQHF. CDR3 DNA sequence: TGTGCCTGGAGTCTGGGACAGGGGGGCAAGCCCCAGCATTTT.

The CDR3 here is CASSLDRGLHYEQYF. The CDR3 region has the DNA TGTGCCAGCAGCTTAGACAGGGGGCTCCACTACGAGCAGTACTTC. The gene calls are TRBV7-6 and TRBJ2-7; 9 positions agree with TRBD1. Germline V gene data show CDR1 as SGHVS and CDR2 as FNYEAQ. V lost 1 base to trimming and J lost 3 bases; unmatched junction nucleotides: 4. The CDR3 is made up of 15 amino acids.

The table lists this clone with a few counts. This chain uses TRBV18 with TRBJ2-3; D is unclear. V lost 0 bases and J lost 5, with 6 bases in between. CDR3 size: 13 residues. Germline-derived CDR1 and CDR2 are KGHSH and LQKENI. CDR3 region: CASSPPSVDTQYF. The CDR3 coding sequence is TGTGCCAGCTCACCACCGTCCGTAGATACGCAGTATTTT.

The rearrangement uses TRBV5-1 and TRBJ2-1; no definite D call. The ends were cut back, 1 base at V and 2 bases at J, with 13 bases in the middle. Germline V gives CDR1 SGHRS, CDR2 YFSETQ. The CDR3 runs to 16 residues. CDR3 bases: TGCGCCAGCAGCTTGTTTTTAGAAGTTACCTACAATGAGCAGTTCTTC. Residues: CASSLFLEVTYNEQFF.

The chain is built from TRBV25-1 and TRBJ2-1; the match to TRBD2 covers 9 bases. The CDR3 consists of 17 residues. Germline V lookup: CDR1 MGHDK, CDR2 SYGVNS. Trimming cost V 5 bases and J 4 bases; bases outside gene matches: 12. CDR3 loop: CASSKRESSGTYNEQFF. In DNA form, the CDR3 reads TGTGCCAGCAGTAAACGTGAATCTAGCGGGACATACAATGAGCAGTTCTTC.

The J gene is TRBJ2-2, the V gene TRBV5-1, with D uncertain. Germline-derived CDR1 and CDR2 are SGHRS and YFSETQ. This CDR3 is built from 13 residues. V lost 0 bases to trimming and J lost 4 bases, with 4 bases between them. The CDR3 sequence: CASSLAITGELFF. The CDR3 DNA sequence: TGCGCCAGCAGCTTGGCTATCACCGGGGAGCTGTTTTTT.

CDR3 coding DNA: TGTGCCAGCAGTAATAGCGGGAGACACACAGATACGCAGTATTTT. This gives the protein CASSNSGRHTDTQYF. The gene calls are TRBV6-4 and TRBJ2-3; 9 bases map to TRBD2. V was clipped by 5 bases and J by 2 bases; unmatched bases: 5. Germline V CDR1 and CDR2: MRHNA, SNTAGT. CDR3 length: 15 amino acids.

The chain employs TRBV6-5 and TRBJ2-3; 12 bases are shared with TRBD1. The CDR3 spans 15 residues. Germline V gene lookup returns CDR1 MNHEY and CDR2 SVGAGI. V lost 5 bases to trimming and J lost 5 bases; unmatched junction nucleotides: 5. This CDR3 reads CASSRDRGLVDTQYF. As DNA, the CDR3 is TGTGCCAGCAGTCGGGACAGGGGGCTGGTAGATACGCAGTATTTT.